This paragraph covers one TCR beta chain sequence. Its antigen is not identified. Germline-derived CDR1 and CDR2 are MDHEN and SYDVKM. V lost 2 bases and J 4 bases, leaving 12 bases between the germline ends. The CDR3 runs 15 residues. The data were taken from a study of OX40 agonist ivuxolimab in advanced cancers. Looking at the study overall: Patients in dose escalation had liver, melanoma, kidney or head and neck cancers.

Sequencing was performed with immunoSEQ multiplex PCR; in TCRdb, only in-frame clones are kept and a portion is missing. The sample consists of tens of thousands of clones, 91% of them appearing once. Study-wide results and limits: It was also the case that some nonresponders had low normalized T-cell clonal expansion. Still undetermined is the antigen specificity of the expanded peripheral T cells. Among patients with partial responses at 0.1-3.0 mg/kg, clonal expansion was among the lowest.

The source of this sequence is an adult with an advanced solid tumor such as melanoma, head and neck, liver or kidney cancer. The source material was CD4+ or CD8+ T cells sorted from blood, sampled in a trial of the OX40 agonist ivuxolimab. This chain connects TRBV28 to TRBJ2-1, with D possibly being TRBD1 (6 bases). CDR3 coding DNA: TGTGCCAGCAGTTTACGCGTTACAGGGTACAATGAGCAGTTCTTC. Translating it yields CASSLRVTGYNEQFF.